This T cell receptor (beta chain) was sequenced during a study of blood T cell repertoires in COVID-19. Study context: Spain, Italy and the United States supplied samples that represented acute and convalescent COVID-19.

V lost 8 bases and J lost 3; bases outside the gene matches: 5. Germline-derived CDR1 and CDR2 are LNHDA and SQIVND (reference sequence). This CDR3 spans 14 amino acids. Measured with immunoSEQ multiplex PCR; TCRdb has only the in-frame clones, and not every one. The sample lists roughly 53,000 clones, 84% seen once, with about 2.7% in the top ten. Sample: peripheral blood. The clonotype comes from a man in his forties or fifties with acute or convalescent COVID-19. The chain has TRBV19 and TRBJ2-5; 11 bases align to TRBD2. DNA for the CDR3: TGTGCCAGTTCCTTTAGCGGGAGGGAAGAGACCCAGTACTTC. It specifies CASSFSGREETQYF.